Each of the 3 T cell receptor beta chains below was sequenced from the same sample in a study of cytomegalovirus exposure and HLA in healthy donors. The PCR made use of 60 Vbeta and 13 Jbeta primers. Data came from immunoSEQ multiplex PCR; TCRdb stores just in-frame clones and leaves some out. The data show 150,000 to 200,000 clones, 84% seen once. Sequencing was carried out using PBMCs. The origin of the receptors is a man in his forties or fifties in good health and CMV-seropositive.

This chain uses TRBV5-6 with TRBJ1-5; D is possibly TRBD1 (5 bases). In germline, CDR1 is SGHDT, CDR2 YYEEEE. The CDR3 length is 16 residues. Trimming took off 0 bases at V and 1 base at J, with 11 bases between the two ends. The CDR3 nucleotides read TGTGCCAGCAGCTTGGGAGGGAGGGGAAGCAATCAGCCCCAGCATTTT. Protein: CASSLGGRGSNQPQHF. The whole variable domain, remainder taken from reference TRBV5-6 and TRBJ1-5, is DAGVTQSPTHLIKTRGQQVTLRCSPKSGHDTVSWYQQALGQGPQFIFQYYEEEERQRGNFPDRFSGHQFPNYSSELNVNALLLGDSALYLCASSLGGRGSNQPQHFGDGTRLSIL.

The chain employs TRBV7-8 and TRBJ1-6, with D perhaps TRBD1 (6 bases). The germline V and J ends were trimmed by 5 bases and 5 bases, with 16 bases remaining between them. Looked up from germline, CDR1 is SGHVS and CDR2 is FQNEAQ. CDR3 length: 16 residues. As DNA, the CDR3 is TGTGCCAGCAGCGTCTTACAGGGTTCTGATAATTCACCCCTCCACTTT. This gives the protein CASSVLQGSDNSPLHF. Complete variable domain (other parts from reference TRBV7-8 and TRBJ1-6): GAGVSQSPRYKVAKRGQDVALRCDPISGHVSLFWYQQALGQGPEFLTYFQNEAQLDKSGLPSDRFFAERPEGSVSTLKIQRTQQEDSAVYLCASSVLQGSDNSPLHFGNGTRLTVT.

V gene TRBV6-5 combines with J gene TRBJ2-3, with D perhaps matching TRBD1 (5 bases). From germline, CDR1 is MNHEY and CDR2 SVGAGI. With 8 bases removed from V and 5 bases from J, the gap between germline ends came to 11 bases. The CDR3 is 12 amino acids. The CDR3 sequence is CASWGTRDTQYF. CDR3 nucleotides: TGTGCCAGCTGGGGCACGAGAGATACGCAGTATTTT.